These 15 T cell receptor beta chains were all obtained from the same sample, sequenced in a study of blood T cell repertoires in COVID-19. Generated by immunoSEQ multiplex PCR, the TCRdb table keeps only in-frame clones and is missing some. The data contain tens of thousands of clones, 80% to 90% of them seen just once; the ten biggest clones take up about 17%. The sample was peripheral blood. The receptors were sampled from a woman older than 75 with acute or convalescent COVID-19.

The J gene is TRBJ1-3, the V gene TRBV18; D possibly corresponds to TRBD1 (6 bases). The CDR3 spans 15 residues. Trimming left V 3 bases short and J 3 bases short, with 12 bases between. Germline assignment: CDR1 KGHSH and CDR2 LQKENI. CDR3 bases: TGTGCCAGCTCACCGCCCCAGGGGCTTGGAAACACCATATATTTT. Amino acids: CASSPPQGLGNTIYF.

This chain uses TRBV18 with TRBJ2-7, with 11 bases that match TRBD1. Germline trimming cut 2 bases from V and 1 base from J; bases unmatched to any gene: 1. The germline V gene has CDR1 KGHSH and CDR2 LQKENI. The CDR3 has 15 amino acids. CDR3 sequence reads: CASSPGTGGSYEQYF. The CDR3 region has the DNA TGTGCCAGCTCACCAGGGACAGGGGGGTCCTACGAGCAGTACTTC.

The CDR3, as DNA: TGTGCCAGCGGGGGGACAGGCCACGAGCAGTACTTC. Its translation is CASGGTGHEQYF. The gene calls are TRBV28 and TRBJ2-7; TRBD1 aligns across 8 bases. The junction had 5 bases not matched to a gene; V was cut back by 8 bases and J by 5 bases. This CDR3 spans 12 amino acids. Germline values: CDR1 MDHEN, CDR2 SYDVKM.

The genes are TRBV7-8 and TRBJ2-7; 9 positions agree with TRBD1. CDR3 length: 19 residues. Trimming took 4 bases from V and 0 from J; bases not matched to a gene: 16. Germline values: CDR1 SGHVS, CDR2 FQNEAQ. The CDR3 here is CASSSRPPDRGISSYEQYF. CDR3 DNA sequence: TGTGCCAGCAGCTCGCGCCCCCCGGACAGGGGAATAAGCTCCTACGAGCAGTACTTC.

The rearrangement links TRBV3-1 (or the pseudogene TRBV3-2) to TRBJ1-6; D not certain. This CDR3 region has 12 residues. Germline CDR1 is LGHDT and CDR2 is YNNKEL (reference sequence). Trimming pared 3 bases from V and 6 bases from J, leaving 3 bases between. The CDR3 region is CASSQSNSPLHF. CDR3 in DNA: TGTGCCAGCAGCCAGAGTAATTCACCCCTCCACTTT.

V usage is TRBV5-1 and J usage is TRBJ1-2; 12 bases align to TRBD1. In germline, CDR1 is SGHRS, CDR2 YFSETQ. With 0 bases clipped from V and 14 bases from J, the junction kept 5 bases outside the gene matches. This CDR3 has 13 residues. The CDR3 sequence: CASSLGDRGPDTF. The CDR3 coding sequence is TGCGCCAGCAGCTTGGGGGACAGGGGGCCGGATACCTTC.

J is TRBJ1-6 and V is TRBV6-1; D remains ambiguous. The CDR3 spans 12 residues. V lost 0 bases to trimming and J lost 14 bases, with 8 bases between them. Germline V lookup: CDR1 MNHNS, CDR2 SASEGT. The CDR3 loop reads CASSEARASLHF. In DNA, the CDR3 is TGTGCCAGCAGTGAAGCGAGGGCATCCCTCCACTTT.

The chain recombines TRBV28 with TRBJ1-1, with a possible D match to TRBD1 (5 bases). The CDR3 is made up of 14 amino acids. Germline-derived CDR1 and CDR2 are MDHEN and SYDVKM. V gave up 6 bases and J gave up 2 bases, with 13 bases separating them. CDR3 bases: TGTGCCAGCAGATTTCGGGGGAGTAACACTGAAGCTTTCTTT. Its protein is CASRFRGSNTEAFF. The full variable domain, rest sourced from reference TRBV28 and TRBJ1-1, is DVKVTQSSRYLVKRTGEKVFLECVQDMDHENMFWYRQDPGLGLRLIYFSYDVKMKEKGDIPEGYSVSREKKERFSLILESASTNQTSMYLCASRFRGSNTEAFFGQGTRLTVV.

This clone was detected only once. The J gene is TRBJ2-7, the V gene TRBV2; TRBD1 aligns across 8 bases. The V and J ends lost 6 bases and 2 bases, in that order; junction bases with no gene match: 6. The germline CDR1 and CDR2 sequences are SNHLY and FYNNEI. The CDR3 is 14 residues long. The CDR3 region is CASSPGTGAYEQYF. CDR3 sequence (DNA): TGTGCCAGCAGCCCGGGGACAGGAGCCTACGAGCAGTACTTC. The full variable domain, with the rest looked up from reference TRBV2 and TRBJ2-7, is EPEVTQTPSHQVTQMGQEVILRCVPISNHLYFYWYRQILGQKVEFLVSFYNNEISEKSEIFDDQFSVERPDGSNFTLKIRSTKLEDSAMYFCASSPGTGAYEQYFGPGTRLTVT.

V gene TRBV9 combines with J gene TRBJ2-6; the D gene is possibly TRBD1 (6 bases). Germline values: CDR1 SGDLS, CDR2 YYNGEE. V lost 4 bases and J 0 bases, leaving 11 bases between the germline ends. CDR3 size: 16 residues. As DNA, the CDR3 is TGTGCCAGCAGCTCGAGGGGGTACTCTGGGGCCAACGTCCTGACTTTC. Translating it yields CASSSRGYSGANVLTF.

The chain is built from TRBV27 and TRBJ2-7; D is unclear. The CDR3 runs 12 residues. Trimming removed 4 bases from V and 3 bases from J, with 7 bases in between. Germline V gives CDR1 MNHEY, CDR2 SMNVEV (reference sequence). The CDR3 reads CASSSPLYEQYF. Written as DNA, the CDR3 is TGTGCCAGCAGTTCCCCCCTCTACGAGCAGTACTTC.

In this sample, this clone turned up once. The chain has TRBV28 and TRBJ2-5; weak D call: TRBD1 (5 bases). V was shortened by 2 bases and J by 5 bases, with 9 bases between the two germline ends. The CDR3 spans 13 residues. From germline, CDR1 is MDHEN and CDR2 SYDVKM. The CDR3 sequence: CASSLIRGETQYF. CDR3 bases: TGTGCCAGCAGTTTAATAAGGGGTGAGACCCAGTACTTC.

This rearrangement joins TRBV2 to TRBJ1-2; possible D gene TRBD1, 6 bases. CDR3 length: 13 amino acids. V was shortened by 6 bases and J by 4 bases, with 12 bases between the two germline ends. The V gene's germline CDR1 is SNHLY and CDR2 FYNNEI. The CDR3 DNA sequence: TGTGCCAGCAGAACCGGACAGTCCTATGGCTACACCTTC. Translating it yields CASRTGQSYGYTF.

The chain uses TRBV6-5 and TRBJ1-1; no clear D gene. CDR1 is MNHEY and CDR2 is SVGAGI in the germline V gene. This CDR3 spans 13 amino acids. The V end was cut by 0 bases, the J end by 3 bases, with 5 bases between. The CDR3 loop reads CASSYSRDTEAFF. Written as DNA, the CDR3 is TGTGCCAGCAGTTACTCCCGGGACACTGAAGCTTTCTTT.

The chain combines TRBV20-1 with TRBJ2-1, with TRBD2 identical over 8 bases. J gave up 8 bases and V 6 bases, and 3 bases lay outside the gene matches. The germline V gene encodes CDR1 DFQATT and CDR2 SNEGSKA (reference sequence). The CDR3 runs to 11 residues. The CDR3 loop is CSAEAGDEQFF. CDR3 in DNA: TGCAGTGCGGAAGCGGGGGATGAGCAGTTCTTC.